One and the same sample provided the 6 T cell receptor beta chains below, sequenced in a study of T cells in Graves' hyperthyroidism and ophthalmopathy. The CDR3 regions of TCR beta were amplified from RNA transcripts. RT-PCR in the first round (using the HTBI primer set) targeted the TCR CDR3. A single record per CDR3 protein comes from TCRdb applying MiXCR to the multiplex PCR reads. Of about 640,000 distinct CDR3 sequences in the sample, about 20% were seen once. Material for sequencing was blood. Every receptor here comes from a man aged 30 to 39 with Graves' ophthalmopathy.

The genes are TRBV2 and TRBJ2-7, with 7 bases that match TRBD1. Germline V gives CDR1 SNHLY, CDR2 FYNNEI. This CDR3 has 14 residues. V was clipped by 7 bases and J by 0 bases; unmatched bases: 6. The CDR3 reads CASTSTGFSYEQYF. In DNA form, the CDR3 reads TGTGCCAGCACCTCGACAGGGTTCTCCTACGAGCAGTACTTC.

This sequence joins TRBV11-2 and TRBJ1-2; maybe TRBD1 (5 bases). The germline gives CDR1 SGHAT, CDR2 FQNNGV. The CDR3 consists of 14 residues. V shed 0 bases and J shed 2 bases, with 7 bases lying between them. CDR3 region: CASSLERGNYGYTF. The CDR3 nucleotides are TGTGCCAGCAGCTTAGAGCGGGGGAACTATGGCTACACCTTC.

This chain links TRBV30 with TRBJ2-2, with D hard to call. The germline CDR1 and CDR2 sequences are GTSNPN and SVGIG (reference sequence). Trimming pared 2 bases from V and 6 bases from J, leaving 7 bases between. The CDR3 has 12 amino acids. The CDR3 DNA reads TGTGCCTGGAGTCTAGGTCCCGGGGAGCTGTTTTTT. It encodes CAWSLGPGELFF.

The chain has TRBV29-1 and TRBJ2-7; D is uncertain. The V and J ends lost 2 bases and 1 base respectively, with 6 bases between them. The CDR3 length is 12 residues. Germline lookup yields CDR1 SQVTM and CDR2 ANQGSEA. CDR3 sequence reads: CSVELGSYEQYF. CDR3 in DNA: TGCAGCGTTGAACTGGGTTCCTACGAGCAGTACTTC.

Only a few counts were recorded for this clonotype. The genes are TRBV15 and TRBJ2-7; no definite D call. The V gene lost 3 bases and the J gene lost 3 bases, with 18 bases spanning the gap. Germline lookup yields CDR1 LNHNV and CDR2 YYDKDF (reference sequence). CDR3 length equals 16 residues. Here the CDR3 reads CATSRSAGQDIYEQYF. CDR3 nucleotide sequence: TGTGCCACCAGCAGGTCCGCTGGGCAGGATATCTACGAGCAGTACTTC.

The sample holds many counts of this clonotype. This chain links TRBV20-1 with TRBJ1-5; 12 bases fit TRBD1. V was clipped by 1 base and J by 9 bases; unmatched bases: 13. CDR3 length: 17 residues. CDR1 and CDR2 (germline): DFQATT, SNEGSKA (reference sequence). In DNA, the CDR3 is TGCAGTGCTAGAGCCAGACACCGGGACAGGGGGCTCGCGCCCCAGCATTTT. Its translation is CSARARHRDRGLAPQHF.